Listed here are 27 T cell receptor beta chains from one sample, sequenced in a study of blood T cells in healthy people across ages. The use of a sample-barcoded 5' primer and a J-beta primer mix characterized a second PCR of about 6 to 12 cycles. TCRdb redid the calling of the 5' RACE reads with MiXCR, one entry per CDR3 protein. The table has about 730,000 distinct CDR3 sequences, around 40% seen once. The sample was blood. The receptor source for this set is an older woman in good health.

Worth noting for this clonotype: One junction end disagrees with the germline gene, perhaps due to a read error. The V call is TRBV20-1, the J call TRBJ1-2; D gene uncertain. Germline assignment: CDR1 DFQATT and CDR2 SNEGSKA (reference sequence). This CDR3 contains 12 residues. CDR3 nucleotides: TGCCGTGCTAGTACAGAGCTCTATGGCTACACCTTC. This encodes CRASTELYGYTF.

The V and J genes are TRBV29-1 and TRBJ2-2, with 11 bases fitting TRBD2. J was trimmed by 7 bases and V by 7 bases; bases with no gene match: 11. This CDR3 comprises 15 residues. CDR1 is SQVTM, CDR2 ANQGSEA, per germline. The CDR3 region has the DNA TGCAGCGGTACCACTAGCGGGAGCGGTGGCGGGGAGCTGTTTTTT. Protein sequence: CSGTTSGSGGGELFF.

The rearrangement uses TRBV7-9 and TRBJ1-1; the D gene is possibly TRBD1 (6 bases). Germline assignment: CDR1 SEHNR and CDR2 FQNEAQ (reference sequence). The CDR3 extends over 16 amino acids. V lost 11 bases, J lost 0 bases, and 22 bases lay in between. This chain's CDR3 is CAPPGADGGLNTEAFF. The CDR3 DNA is TGTGCCCCCCCGGGGGCGGACGGGGGACTGAACACTGAAGCTTTCTTT.

The table lists this clonotype with a few counts. The V call is TRBV20-1, the J call TRBJ2-3; D is perhaps TRBD2 (7 bases). The CDR3 runs 13 residues. The V end lost 8 bases, the J end lost 0 bases, and 12 bases lay between the germline ends. Germline CDR1 and CDR2: DFQATT and SNEGSKA (reference sequence). CDR3 in amino acids: CSTAGHSTDTQYF. CDR3 DNA sequence: TGCAGTACAGCGGGACATAGCACAGATACGCAGTATTTT.

Remarks on this clonotype: An end of the junction does not agree with germline; a read error may underlie this. The gene calls are TRBV7-2 and TRBJ2-2; 9 bases agree with TRBD2. The germline gives CDR1 SGHTA, CDR2 FQGNSA. This CDR3 is 16 amino acids long. The CDR3 nucleotides are TGTGCCAGCAGTCTCAACGGCGGGGGGGCCGCCGGGGAGTTGTTTTTT. It yields the protein CASSLNGGGAAGELFF.

This clonotype was seen a handful of times. A read error may be the cause here, since a much bigger clone is one base away. The J gene is TRBJ2-3, the V gene TRBV15; no reliable D call. Germline V lookup: CDR1 LNHNV, CDR2 YYDKDF (reference sequence). The CDR3 sequence is 13 residues long. Trimming took off 0 bases at V and 8 bases at J, with 9 bases between the two ends. This CDR3 is CATSRDRAGTQYF. CDR3 DNA sequence: TGTGCCACCAGCAGAGATCGGGCAGGTACGCAGTATTTT.

V and J are TRBV14 and TRBJ1-2; perhaps TRBD1 as D (6 bases). V gave up 3 bases and J gave up 8 bases, with 22 bases separating them. CDR3 length equals 16 residues. CDR1 SGHDN and CDR2 FVKESK come from the germline V gene. CDR3 region: CASSQMGGHPSGGYTF. CDR3 bases: TGTGCCAGCAGCCAGATGGGGGGACACCCCTCGGGCGGCTACACCTTC. Together with reference TRBV14 and TRBJ1-2, the CDR3 gives the full variable domain: EAGVTQFPSHSVIEKGQTVTLRCDPISGHDNLYWYRRVMGKEIKFLLHFVKESKQDESGMPNNRFLAERTGGTYSTLKVQPAELEDSGVYFCASSQMGGHPSGGYTFGSGTRLTVV.

The chain uses TRBV7-6 and TRBJ2-1; TRBD2 matches at 11 bases. The germline CDR1 and CDR2 sequences are SGHVS and FNYEAQ. There are 15 residues in the CDR3. Trimming removed 6 bases from V and 10 bases from J; junction bases left unmatched: 11. CDR3 protein: CASRQLAGASREQFF. The DNA of the CDR3 is TGTGCCAGCAGACAACTAGCGGGAGCGTCGAGGGAGCAGTTCTTC.

The chain couples TRBV24-1 to TRBJ2-1; D could derive from TRBD1 or TRBD2 (6 bases each). Germline V CDR1 and CDR2: KGHDR, SFDVKD. CDR3 length: 14 amino acids. The V and J ends lost 9 bases and 8 bases respectively, with 19 bases between them. The CDR3 spells CATGGRGASDEQFF. CDR3 in DNA: TGTGCCACCGGGGGGCGGGGAGCATCCGATGAGCAGTTCTTC.

Note on this clonotype: One end of the junction fails to match germline, which may point to a read error. The rearrangement uses TRBV3-1 and TRBJ1-2; D ambiguous. Per the germline V gene, CDR1 is LGHDT and CDR2 is YNNKEL (reference sequence). This CDR3 region has 14 residues. Here the CDR3 reads CACTQTGANYGYTF. The CDR3 DNA follows: TGTGCCTGCACCCAGACTGGAGCTAACTATGGTTACACCTTC.

This chain joins TRBV6-5 and TRBJ2-3, with a tentative D call TRBD1 (5 bases). Germline V gives CDR1 MNHEY, CDR2 SVGAGI. V dropped 5 bases and J dropped 2 bases, with 14 bases sitting between them. The CDR3 has 15 residues. As DNA, the CDR3 is TGTGCCAGCAGTAGCCGGGCAGGGATCACAGATACGCAGTATTTT. Its translation: CASSSRAGITDTQYF.

V usage is TRBV7-2 and J usage is TRBJ2-4; D is uncertain. The J call may be in error: the DNA end matches TRBJ2-7 better. The CDR3 covers 13 residues. The germline V gene encodes CDR1 SGHTA and CDR2 FQGNSA. CDR3 in amino acids: CASSSPLKYEQYF. CDR3 DNA sequence: TGTGCCAGCAGCTCCCCCCTGAAATACGAGCAGTACTTC.

This clonotype was observed at least ten times. The chain is built from TRBV13 and TRBJ2-7, with TRBD2 matching over 11 bases. Looked up from germline, CDR1 is PRHDT and CDR2 is FYEKMQ (reference sequence). The CDR3 is 18 amino acids. Trimming cost V 0 bases and J 2 bases; bases outside gene matches: 9. CDR3 bases: TGTGCCAGCAGCTTAGGAGGACTAGCGGGTCTTATTCCCTACGAGCAGTACTTC. Translating it yields CASSLGGLAGLIPYEQYF.

This clonotype has a handful of counts. The chain uses TRBV4-2 and TRBJ1-1, with D unclear. This CDR3 has 15 residues. Trimming shortened V by 3 bases and J by 6 bases, and 17 bases separated the two germline ends. The germline CDR1 and CDR2 sequences are LGHNA and YNFKEQ. This CDR3 reads CASSQAWSQSPEAFF. The CDR3 DNA reads as TGTGCCAGCAGCCAGGCATGGTCCCAGAGCCCTGAAGCTTTCTTT.

This clonotype was observed a few times. The V call is TRBV9, the J call TRBJ2-5, with TRBD2 identical over 10 bases. The CDR3 extends over 15 amino acids. Trimming cost V 3 bases and J 11 bases; bases outside gene matches: 13. Looked up from germline, CDR1 is SGDLS and CDR2 is YYNGEE. CDR3 bases: TGTGCCAGCAGCGCAAATGGAGCGGGAGGGGTGGAGCAGTACTTC. Translating gives CASSANGAGGVEQYF.

The chain has TRBV12-3 or TRBV12-4 and TRBJ2-7; 8 bases match TRBD1. J lost 7 bases, V lost 7 bases, and 12 bases had no gene match. This CDR3 is 14 amino acids long. The CDR3 region is CASTLGQGASEQYF. CDR3 sequence (DNA): TGTGCCAGCACGCTAGGGCAGGGGGCGTCTGAGCAGTACTTC.

With regard to this clonotype: The junction departs from the called germline gene at one end, perhaps through a read error. V is TRBV3-1 and J is TRBJ2-1; TRBD1 or TRBD2 may be the D gene (5 bases each). This CDR3 is built from 15 residues. Germline CDR1 LGHDT, CDR2 YNNKEL (reference sequence). The CDR3 here is CASSPGSSSYNKQFF. The CDR3 region has the DNA TGTGCCAGCAGCCCAGGGAGCTCATCCTACAATAAGCAGTTCTTC.

This clonotype came up many times. The genes are TRBV4-3 and TRBJ2-1, with 9 bases identical to TRBD2. From germline, CDR1 is LGHNA and CDR2 YSLEER. The CDR3 runs to 16 residues. J was trimmed by 6 bases and V by 0 bases; bases with no gene match: 6. The CDR3 DNA reads as TGCGCCAGCAGCCAAGATCGGCCTAGCGGGACCAATGAGCAGTTCTTC. Protein sequence: CASSQDRPSGTNEQFF.

The chain carries TRBV5-1 and TRBJ2-4; 7 bases map to TRBD2. CDR3 length: 15 residues. The trim removed 2 bases at V and 1 base at J, leaving 3 bases unmatched. CDR1 is SGHRS and CDR2 is YFSETQ in the germline V gene. CDR3 region: CASSLAGTAKNIQYF. CDR3 coding DNA: TGCGCCAGCAGCTTAGCGGGGACGGCCAAAAACATTCAGTACTTC.

In DNA, the CDR3 is TGTGCCAGCTCGTTGGTCGGGGGACTAGCGGCCTACAATGAGCAGTTCTTC. It codes for CASSLVGGLAAYNEQFF. The chain is built from TRBV18 and TRBJ2-1, with 11 bases matching TRBD2. V was pared by 6 bases and J by 2 bases, with 9 bases of the junction left unmatched. CDR3 length: 17 residues. Germline CDR1 KGHSH, CDR2 LQKENI.

The chain uses TRBV18 and TRBJ2-1; no reliable D call. Germline V lookup: CDR1 KGHSH, CDR2 LQKENI. The CDR3 has 13 amino acids. The ends were cut back, 3 bases at V and 5 bases at J, with 8 bases in the middle. CDR3 nucleotides: TGTGCCAGCTCACCCTACAGCGACAATGAGCAGTTCTTC. Protein sequence: CASSPYSDNEQFF. The whole variable domain, filled in from reference TRBV18 and TRBJ2-1, reads NAGVMQNPRHLVRRRGQEARLRCSPMKGHSHVYWYRQLPEEGLKFMVYLQKENIIDESGMPKERFSAEFPKEGPSILRIQQVVRGDSAAYFCASSPYSDNEQFFGPGTRLTVL.

This clonotype was seen only a few times. CDR3 loop: CSASEHTEAFF. The CDR3 DNA follows: TGCAGTGCTAGTGAGCACACTGAAGCTTTCTTT. The chain carries TRBV20-1 and TRBJ1-1; D ambiguous. Trimming pared 3 bases from V and 3 bases from J, leaving 5 bases between. The CDR3 extends over 11 amino acids. The germline V gene has CDR1 DFQATT and CDR2 SNEGSKA (reference sequence).

Regarding this clonotype: A read error is possible here, since a much larger clone lies one base away. V gene TRBV29-1 combines with J gene TRBJ2-1, with D maybe TRBD2 (6 bases). The CDR3 sequence is 14 residues long. Germline loops: CDR1 SQVTM, CDR2 ANQGSEA. Trimming pared 6 bases from V and 6 bases from J, leaving 18 bases between. In nucleotides, the CDR3 is TGCAGCGTCGGTTGGGCCGGGGGTCCCAATGAGCAGTTCTTC. Its translation is CSVGWAGGPNEQFF.

The V call is TRBV20-1, the J call TRBJ2-7, with 13 positions matching TRBD2. Near its end, the DNA agrees better with TRBJ2-5, so the J call may be wrong. Germline assignment: CDR1 DFQATT and CDR2 SNEGSKA (reference sequence). The CDR3 runs to 14 residues. CDR3 sequence reads: CSLGLAGVGETQYF. In nucleotides, the CDR3 is TGCAGCCTTGGACTAGCGGGAGTTGGAGAGACCCAGTACTTC.

The CDR3, as DNA: TGTGCCAGCAGCGCGGTGGACAATGAGCAGTTCTTC. Translation gives CASSAVDNEQFF. This chain connects TRBV3-1 to TRBJ2-1; D remains unclear. The germline gives CDR1 LGHDT, CDR2 YNNKEL (reference sequence). V was clipped by 5 bases and J by 5 bases, with 7 bases between them. The CDR3 has 12 residues.

The gene calls are TRBV6-5 and TRBJ2-1; D ambiguous. The J call is uncertain, as TRBJ2-7 better fits the DNA end. This CDR3 has 15 amino acids. Germline loops: CDR1 MNHEY, CDR2 SVGAGI. CDR3 bases: TGTGCCAGCAGATCCGTGATGAATCCCTACAATGAGCAGTACTTC. Amino acids: CASRSVMNPYNEQYF.

The CDR3 DNA reads as TGTGCCAGCAGGGGGTGGACTAGCAGGAGGAATGAGCAGTTCTTC. The encoded protein is CASRGWTSRRNEQFF. The chain couples TRBV6-5 to TRBJ2-1, with 8 bases identical to TRBD2. The CDR3 has 15 amino acids. Per germline, CDR1 MNHEY and CDR2 SVGAGI. J gave up 7 bases and V 6 bases, and 11 bases lay outside the gene matches.